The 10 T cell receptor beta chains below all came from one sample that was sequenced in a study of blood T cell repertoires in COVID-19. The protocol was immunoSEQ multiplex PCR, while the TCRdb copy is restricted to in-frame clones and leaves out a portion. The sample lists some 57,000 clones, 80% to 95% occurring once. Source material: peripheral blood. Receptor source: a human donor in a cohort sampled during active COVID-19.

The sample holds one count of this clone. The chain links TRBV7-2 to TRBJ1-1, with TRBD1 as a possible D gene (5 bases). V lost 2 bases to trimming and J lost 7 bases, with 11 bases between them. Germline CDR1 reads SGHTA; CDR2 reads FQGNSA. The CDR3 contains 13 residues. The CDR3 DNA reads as TGTGCCAGCAGCTTACAGGGCTGGGGTGAAGCTTTCTTT. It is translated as CASSLQGWGEAFF.

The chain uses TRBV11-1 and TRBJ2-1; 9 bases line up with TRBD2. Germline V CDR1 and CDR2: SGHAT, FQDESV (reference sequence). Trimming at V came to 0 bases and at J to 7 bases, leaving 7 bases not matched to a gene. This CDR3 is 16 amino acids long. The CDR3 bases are TGTGCCAGCAGCTTAGCGCGGCTAGCGGGACGGAATGAGCAGTTCTTC. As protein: CASSLARLAGRNEQFF. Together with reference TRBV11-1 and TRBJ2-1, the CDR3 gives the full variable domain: EAEVAQSPRYKITEKSQAVAFWCDPISGHATLYWYRQILGQGPELLVQFQDESVVDDSQLPKDRFSAERLKGVDSTLKIQPAELGDSAMYLCASSLARLAGRNEQFFGPGTRLTVL.

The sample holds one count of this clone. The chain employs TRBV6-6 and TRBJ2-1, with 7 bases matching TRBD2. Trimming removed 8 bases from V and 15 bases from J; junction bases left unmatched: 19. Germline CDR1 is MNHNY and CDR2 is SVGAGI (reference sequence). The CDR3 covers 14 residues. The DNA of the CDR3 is TGTGCCAGCCAGAGCAGCGACGCGGGACTATTGAGGTTCTTC. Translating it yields CASQSSDAGLLRFF.

CDR3 in amino acids: CASSWGGGSVNYGYTF. As DNA, the CDR3 is TGCGCCAGCAGCTGGGGCGGGGGGAGTGTCAACTATGGCTACACCTTC. This chain links TRBV5-1 with TRBJ1-2; the D gene is possibly TRBD1 (5 bases). CDR1 is SGHRS, CDR2 YFSETQ, per germline. The CDR3 runs 16 residues. Trimming pared 3 bases from V and 2 bases from J, leaving 17 bases between.

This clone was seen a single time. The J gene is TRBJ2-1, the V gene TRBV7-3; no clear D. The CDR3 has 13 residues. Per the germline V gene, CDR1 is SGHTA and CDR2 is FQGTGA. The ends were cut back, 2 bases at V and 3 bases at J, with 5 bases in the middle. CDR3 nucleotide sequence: TGTGCCAGCAGCTTAGCAGACTACAATGAGCAGTTCTTC. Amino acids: CASSLADYNEQFF.

CDR3 DNA: TGCGCCAGCAGCCGCGGGACGGACTATGGCTACACCTTC. This codes for CASSRGTDYGYTF. The genes are TRBV4-1 and TRBJ1-2, with D tentatively TRBD1 (5 bases). The CDR3 runs to 13 residues. CDR1 is MGHRA and CDR2 is YSYEKL in the germline V gene. Trimming cost V 4 bases and J 3 bases, with 9 bases left between them.

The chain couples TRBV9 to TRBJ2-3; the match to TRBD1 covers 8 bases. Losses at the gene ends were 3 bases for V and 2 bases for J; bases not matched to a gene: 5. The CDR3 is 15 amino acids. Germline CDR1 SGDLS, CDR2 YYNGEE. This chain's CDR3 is CASSEGQAITDTQYF. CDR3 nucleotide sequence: TGTGCCAGCAGCGAGGGACAGGCCATCACAGATACGCAGTATTTT.

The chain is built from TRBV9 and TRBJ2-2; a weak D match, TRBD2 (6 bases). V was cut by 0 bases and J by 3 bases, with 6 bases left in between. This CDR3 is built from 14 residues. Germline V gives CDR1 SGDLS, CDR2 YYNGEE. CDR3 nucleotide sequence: TGTGCCAGCAGCGTAGGGGGGGACACCGGGGAGCTGTTTTTT. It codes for CASSVGGDTGELFF.

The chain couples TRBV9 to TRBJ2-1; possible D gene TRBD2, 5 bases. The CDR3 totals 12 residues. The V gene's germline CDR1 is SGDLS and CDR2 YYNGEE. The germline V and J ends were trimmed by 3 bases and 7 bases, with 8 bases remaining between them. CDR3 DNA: TGTGCCAGCAGCGGGACTGGGAATGAGCAGTTCTTC. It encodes CASSGTGNEQFF.

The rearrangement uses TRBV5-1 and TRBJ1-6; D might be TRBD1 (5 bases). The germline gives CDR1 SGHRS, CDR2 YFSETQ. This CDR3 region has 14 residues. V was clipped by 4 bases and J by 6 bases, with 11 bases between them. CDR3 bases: TGCGCCAGCAGCGTAGACAGTACTAATTCACCCCTCCACTTT. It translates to CASSVDSTNSPLHF.